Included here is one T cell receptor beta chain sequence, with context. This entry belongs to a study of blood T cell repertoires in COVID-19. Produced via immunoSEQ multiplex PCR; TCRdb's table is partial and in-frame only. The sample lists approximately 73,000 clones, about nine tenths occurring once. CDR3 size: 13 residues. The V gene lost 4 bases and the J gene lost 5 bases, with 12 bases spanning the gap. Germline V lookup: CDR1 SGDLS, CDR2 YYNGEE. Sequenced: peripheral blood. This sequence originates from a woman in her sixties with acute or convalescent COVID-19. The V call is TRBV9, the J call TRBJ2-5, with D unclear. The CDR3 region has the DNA TGTGCCAGCAGCCCCCGCGGCCATGAGACCCAGTACTTC. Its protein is CASSPRGHETQYF.